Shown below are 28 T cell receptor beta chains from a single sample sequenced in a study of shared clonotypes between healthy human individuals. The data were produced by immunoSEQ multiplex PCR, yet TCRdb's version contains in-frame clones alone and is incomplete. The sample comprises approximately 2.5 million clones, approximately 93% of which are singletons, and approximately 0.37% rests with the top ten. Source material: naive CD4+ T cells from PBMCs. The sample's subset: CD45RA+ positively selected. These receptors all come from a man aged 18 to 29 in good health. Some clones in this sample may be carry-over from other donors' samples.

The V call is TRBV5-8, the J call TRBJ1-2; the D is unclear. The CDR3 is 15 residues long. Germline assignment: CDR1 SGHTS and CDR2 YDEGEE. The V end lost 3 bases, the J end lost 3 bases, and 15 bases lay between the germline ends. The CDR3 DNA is TGTGCCAGCAGCTCCGGTTTTGGGAATCACTATGGCTACACCTTC. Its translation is CASSSGFGNHYGYTF.

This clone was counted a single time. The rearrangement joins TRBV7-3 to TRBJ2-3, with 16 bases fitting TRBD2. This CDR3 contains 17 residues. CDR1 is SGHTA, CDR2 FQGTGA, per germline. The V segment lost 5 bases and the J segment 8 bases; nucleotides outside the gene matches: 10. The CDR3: CASSPTPGLAGGTTQYF. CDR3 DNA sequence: TGTGCCAGCAGCCCCACTCCGGGACTAGCGGGAGGGACTACGCAGTATTTT.

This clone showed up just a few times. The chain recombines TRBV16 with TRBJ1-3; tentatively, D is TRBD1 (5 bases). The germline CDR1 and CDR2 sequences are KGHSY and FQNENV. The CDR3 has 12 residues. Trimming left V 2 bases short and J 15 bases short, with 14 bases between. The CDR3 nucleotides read TGTGCCAGCAGCCAAAACAGGCTGCCAGGATATTTT. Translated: CASSQNRLPGYF.

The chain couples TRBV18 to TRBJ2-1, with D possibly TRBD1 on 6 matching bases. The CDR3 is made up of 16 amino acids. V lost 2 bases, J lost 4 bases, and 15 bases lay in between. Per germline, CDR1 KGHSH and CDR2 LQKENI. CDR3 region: CASSPYAGVTYNEQFF. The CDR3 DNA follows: TGTGCCAGCTCACCATATGCAGGGGTTACTTACAATGAGCAGTTCTTC.

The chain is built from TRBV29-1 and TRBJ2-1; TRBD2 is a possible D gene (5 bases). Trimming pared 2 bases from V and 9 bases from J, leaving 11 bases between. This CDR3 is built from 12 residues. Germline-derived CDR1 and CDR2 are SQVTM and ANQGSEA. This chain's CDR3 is CSVERSGFEQFF. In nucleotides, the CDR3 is TGCAGCGTTGAAAGGTCGGGATTTGAGCAGTTCTTC.

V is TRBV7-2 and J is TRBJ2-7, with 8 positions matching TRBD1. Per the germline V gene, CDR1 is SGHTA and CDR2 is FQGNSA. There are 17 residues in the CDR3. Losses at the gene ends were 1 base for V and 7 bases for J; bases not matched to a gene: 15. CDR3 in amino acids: CASSLVGPGQGAGEQYF. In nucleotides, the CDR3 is TGTGCCAGCAGCTTAGTGGGCCCAGGGCAGGGGGCGGGTGAGCAGTACTTC.

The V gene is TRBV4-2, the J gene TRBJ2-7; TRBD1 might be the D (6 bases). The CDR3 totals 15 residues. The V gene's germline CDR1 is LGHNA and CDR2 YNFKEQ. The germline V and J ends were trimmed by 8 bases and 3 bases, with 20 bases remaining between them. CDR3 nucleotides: TGTGCCAGCCCTGTTATTACAGGGATTCGCTACGAGCAGTACTTC. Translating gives CASPVITGIRYEQYF.

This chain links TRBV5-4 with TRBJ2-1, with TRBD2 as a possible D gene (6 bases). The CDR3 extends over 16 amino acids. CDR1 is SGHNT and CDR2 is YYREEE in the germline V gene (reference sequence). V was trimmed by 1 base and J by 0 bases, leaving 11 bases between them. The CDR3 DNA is TGTGCCAGCAGCTTGCGGCGGGGCGACTCCTACAATGAGCAGTTCTTC. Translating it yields CASSLRRGDSYNEQFF.

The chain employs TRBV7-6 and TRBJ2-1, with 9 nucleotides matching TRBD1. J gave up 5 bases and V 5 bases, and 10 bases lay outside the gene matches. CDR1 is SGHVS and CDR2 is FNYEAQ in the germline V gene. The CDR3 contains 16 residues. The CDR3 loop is CASSRTYRGQNNEQFF. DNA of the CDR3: TGTGCCAGCAGCCGGACCTACAGGGGGCAAAACAATGAGCAGTTCTTC.

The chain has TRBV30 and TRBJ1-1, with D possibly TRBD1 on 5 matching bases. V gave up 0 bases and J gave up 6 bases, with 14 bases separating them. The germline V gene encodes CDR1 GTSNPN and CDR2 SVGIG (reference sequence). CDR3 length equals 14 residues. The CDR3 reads CAWSVIRDFAEAFF. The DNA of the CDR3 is TGTGCCTGGAGTGTGATAAGGGACTTCGCTGAAGCTTTCTTT.

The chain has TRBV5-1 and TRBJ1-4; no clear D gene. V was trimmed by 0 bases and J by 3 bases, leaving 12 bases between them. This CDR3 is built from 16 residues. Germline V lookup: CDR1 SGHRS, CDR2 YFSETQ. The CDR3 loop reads CASSLAGLRANEKLFF. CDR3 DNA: TGCGCCAGCAGCTTGGCGGGGTTACGGGCTAATGAAAAACTGTTTTTT.

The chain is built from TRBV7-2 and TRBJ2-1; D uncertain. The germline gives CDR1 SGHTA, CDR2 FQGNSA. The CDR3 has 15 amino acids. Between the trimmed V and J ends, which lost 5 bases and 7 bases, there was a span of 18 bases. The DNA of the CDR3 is TGTGCCAGCAGCCCAAGACCCTTCCCGGGTAATGAGCAGTTCTTC. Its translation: CASSPRPFPGNEQFF. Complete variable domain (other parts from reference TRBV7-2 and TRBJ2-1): GAGVSQSPSNKVTEKGKDVELRCDPISGHTALYWYRQSLGQGLEFLIYFQGNSAPDKSGLPSDRFSAERTGGSVSTLTIQRTQQEDSAVYLCASSPRPFPGNEQFFGPGTRLTVL.

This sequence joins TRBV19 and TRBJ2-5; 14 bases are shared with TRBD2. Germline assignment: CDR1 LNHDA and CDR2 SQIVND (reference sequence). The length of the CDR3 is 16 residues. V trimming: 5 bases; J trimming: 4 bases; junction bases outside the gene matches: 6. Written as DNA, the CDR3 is TGTGCCAGTAGTCGCACGGGACTAGCGGGAGCAGAGACCCAGTACTTC. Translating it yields CASSRTGLAGAETQYF.

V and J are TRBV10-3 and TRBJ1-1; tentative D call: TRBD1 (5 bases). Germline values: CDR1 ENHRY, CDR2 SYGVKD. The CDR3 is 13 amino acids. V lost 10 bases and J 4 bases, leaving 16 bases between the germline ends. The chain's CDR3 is CATTGPSGTEAFF. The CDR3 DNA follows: TGTGCCACCACGGGGCCGAGTGGCACTGAAGCTTTCTTT.

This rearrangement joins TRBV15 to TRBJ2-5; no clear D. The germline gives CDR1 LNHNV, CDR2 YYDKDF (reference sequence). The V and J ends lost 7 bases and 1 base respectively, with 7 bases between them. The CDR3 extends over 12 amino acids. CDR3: CATNGGQETQYF. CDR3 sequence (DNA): TGTGCCACCAACGGTGGCCAAGAGACCCAGTACTTC.

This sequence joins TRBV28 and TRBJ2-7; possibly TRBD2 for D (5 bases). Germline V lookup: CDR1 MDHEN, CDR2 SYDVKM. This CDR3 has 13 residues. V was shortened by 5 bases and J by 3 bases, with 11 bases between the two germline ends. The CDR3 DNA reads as TGTGCCAGCAGTCCCGGGGTGGGCTACGAGCAGTACTTC. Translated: CASSPGVGYEQYF.

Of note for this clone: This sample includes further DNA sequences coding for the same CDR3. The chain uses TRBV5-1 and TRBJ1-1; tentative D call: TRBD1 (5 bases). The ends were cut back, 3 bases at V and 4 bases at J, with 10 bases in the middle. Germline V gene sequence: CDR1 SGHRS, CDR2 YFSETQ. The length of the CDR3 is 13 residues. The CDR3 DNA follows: TGCGCCAGCAGCTCCCAGGGCACCACTGAAGCTTTCTTT. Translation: CASSSQGTTEAFF.

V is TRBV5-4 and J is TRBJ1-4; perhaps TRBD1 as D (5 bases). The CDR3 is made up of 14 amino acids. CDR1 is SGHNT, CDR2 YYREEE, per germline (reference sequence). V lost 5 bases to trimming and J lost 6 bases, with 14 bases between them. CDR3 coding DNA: TGTGCCAGCAGTGACACGGGGGGGGATGAAAAACTGTTTTTT. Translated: CASSDTGGDEKLFF.

The CDR3 reads CASSDQTGAAEQFF. CDR3 nucleotide sequence: TGTGCCAGCAGCGACCAGACAGGAGCGGCTGAGCAGTTCTTC. The chain uses TRBV9 and TRBJ2-1, with D possibly being TRBD1 (6 bases). The CDR3 is 14 amino acids. The germline V gene has CDR1 SGDLS and CDR2 YYNGEE. The V end lost 3 bases, the J end lost 9 bases, and 16 bases lay between the germline ends.

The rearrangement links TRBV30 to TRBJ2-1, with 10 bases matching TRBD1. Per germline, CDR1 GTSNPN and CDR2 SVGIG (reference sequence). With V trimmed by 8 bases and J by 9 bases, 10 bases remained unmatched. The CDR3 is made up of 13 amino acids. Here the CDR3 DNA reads TGTGCCCGAAGCGGGACAGGGGATAGTGAGCAGTTCTTC. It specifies CARSGTGDSEQFF.

CDR3 residues: CSVVGRVNEQYF. The CDR3 DNA reads TGCAGCGTTGTTGGCAGGGTCAACGAGCAGTACTTC. The chain links TRBV29-1 to TRBJ2-5; D is perhaps TRBD1 (5 bases). The J call is uncertain, as TRBJ2-7 better fits the DNA end. This CDR3 has 12 amino acids. Germline V lookup: CDR1 SQVTM, CDR2 ANQGSEA.

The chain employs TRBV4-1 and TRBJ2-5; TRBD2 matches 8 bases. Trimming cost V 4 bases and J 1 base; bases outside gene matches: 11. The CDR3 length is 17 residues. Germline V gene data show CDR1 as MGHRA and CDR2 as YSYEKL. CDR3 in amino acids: CASSPKGASGFQETQYF. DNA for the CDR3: TGCGCCAGCAGCCCGAAAGGGGCTAGCGGGTTCCAAGAGACCCAGTACTTC.

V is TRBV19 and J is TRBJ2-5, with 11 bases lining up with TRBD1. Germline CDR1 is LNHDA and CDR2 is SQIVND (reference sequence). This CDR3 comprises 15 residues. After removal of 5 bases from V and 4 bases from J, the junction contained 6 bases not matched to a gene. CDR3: CASSDPGQGGETQYF. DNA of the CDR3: TGTGCCAGTAGTGATCCGGGACAGGGGGGAGAGACCCAGTACTTC.

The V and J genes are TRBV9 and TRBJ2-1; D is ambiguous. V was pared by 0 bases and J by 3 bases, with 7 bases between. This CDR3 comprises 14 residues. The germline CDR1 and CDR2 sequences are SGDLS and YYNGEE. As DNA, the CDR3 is TGTGCCAGCAGCGTAGGGGATTTCTACAATGAGCAGTTCTTC. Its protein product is CASSVGDFYNEQFF.

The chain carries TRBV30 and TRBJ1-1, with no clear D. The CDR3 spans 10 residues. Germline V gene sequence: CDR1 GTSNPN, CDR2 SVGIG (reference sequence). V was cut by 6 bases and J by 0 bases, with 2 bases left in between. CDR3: CACMNTEAFF. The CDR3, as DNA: TGTGCCTGTATGAACACTGAAGCTTTCTTT.

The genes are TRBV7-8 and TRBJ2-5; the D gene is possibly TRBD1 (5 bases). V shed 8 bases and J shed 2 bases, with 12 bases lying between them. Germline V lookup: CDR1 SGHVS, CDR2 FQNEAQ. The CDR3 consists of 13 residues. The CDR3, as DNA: TGTGCCAGCGGCAGACAGTCGCAAGAGACCCAGTACTTC. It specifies CASGRQSQETQYF.

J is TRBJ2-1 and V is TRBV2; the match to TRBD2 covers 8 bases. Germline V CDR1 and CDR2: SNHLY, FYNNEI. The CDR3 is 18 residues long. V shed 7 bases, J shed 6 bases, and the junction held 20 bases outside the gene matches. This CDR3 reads CASITQIYLAGSRNEQFF. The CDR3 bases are TGTGCCAGCATCACTCAAATCTACTTAGCGGGATCTCGCAATGAGCAGTTCTTC.

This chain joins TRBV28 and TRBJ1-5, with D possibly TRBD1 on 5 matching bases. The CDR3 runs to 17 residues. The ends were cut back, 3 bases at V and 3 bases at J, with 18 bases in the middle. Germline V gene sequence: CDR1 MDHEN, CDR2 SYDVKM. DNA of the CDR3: TGTGCCAGCAGTTTCGAGGGACTCAAGCGGGTCAATCAGCCCCAGCATTTT. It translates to CASSFEGLKRVNQPQHF.